Listed below are T cell receptor beta chains from one sample, sequenced in a study of blood T cell repertoires in COVID-19. The table came from immunoSEQ multiplex PCR; TCRdb's copy has only in-frame clones and leaves some out. The data show 350,000 to 400,000 clones, nearly 90% seen once. The sequencing input was peripheral blood. These receptors were collected from a young man with active or convalescent COVID-19. Each CDR3 is given without its conserved first and last residue.

V gene: TRBV5-1
J gene: TRBJ2-5
CDR3 protein: ASSTRTGEETQY

V gene: TRBV28
J gene: TRBJ1-6
CDR3 protein: ASSLRQGGSPLH

V gene: TRBV28
J gene: TRBJ2-1
CDR3 protein: ASRRDPDGGNEQF

V gene: TRBV9
J gene: TRBJ1-3
CDR3 protein: ASSVGQGAAGNTIY

V gene: TRBV7-6
J gene: TRBJ1-5
CDR3 protein: ASSSGVQDSNQPQH

V gene: TRBV18
J gene: TRBJ2-2
CDR3 protein: ASSRDRGLTGELF

V gene: TRBV3-1/TRBV3-2
J gene: TRBJ1-6
CDR3 protein: ASSQKEGLNSPLH

V gene: TRBV30
J gene: TRBJ1-1
CDR3 protein: AWRTVMNTEAF

V gene: TRBV10-3
J gene: TRBJ1-2
CDR3 protein: AISESTGVGGYT

V gene: TRBV6-6
J gene: TRBJ2-7
CDR3 protein: ASQRGQIYEQY

V gene: TRBV6-2/TRBV6-3
J gene: TRBJ2-2
CDR3 protein: ASSYGAGGRTGELF

V gene: TRBV28
J gene: TRBJ2-3
CDR3 protein: ASRSPGLAIYTQY

V gene: TRBV28
J gene: TRBJ2-1
CDR3 protein: ASSLIAGGPSDNEQF

V gene: TRBV2
J gene: TRBJ1-6
CDR3 protein: ASNPWRVDSPLH

V gene: TRBV6-2/TRBV6-3
J gene: TRBJ1-4
CDR3 protein: ASSYDNGKLF

V gene: TRBV23-1
J gene: TRBJ2-7
CDR3 protein: ASGLGLAY

V gene: TRBV7-2
J gene: TRBJ2-1
CDR3 protein: ASSSGTGGILNEQF

V gene: TRBV7-7
J gene: TRBJ1-3
CDR3 protein: ASSLAGDIGNTIY

V gene: TRBV28
J gene: TRBJ1-6
CDR3 protein: ASNRGGSRSPLH

V gene: TRBV4-3
J gene: TRBJ1-5
CDR3 protein: ASSPSGHQPQH

V gene: TRBV5-6
J gene: TRBJ2-7
CDR3 protein: ASSSTRDRGDYTYEQY

V gene: TRBV9
J gene: TRBJ2-2
CDR3 protein: ASSVSANTGELF

V gene: TRBV5-1
J gene: TRBJ1-1
CDR3 protein: ASSLSLAGSTEAF

V gene: TRBV7-9
J gene: TRBJ1-1
CDR3 protein: ASSLVPGTEAF

V gene: TRBV27
J gene: TRBJ2-1
CDR3 protein: ASSNGGGYNEQF

V gene: TRBV7-9
J gene: TRBJ1-6
CDR3 protein: ASSLSLDRPTPLH

V gene: TRBV24-1
J gene: TRBJ2-7
CDR3 protein: ATSEAGGLEQY

V gene: TRBV27
J gene: TRBJ1-4
CDR3 protein: AHISGRPLNEKLF

V gene: TRBV5-1
J gene: TRBJ1-1
CDR3 protein: ASSPKGAVTEAF

V gene: TRBV6-5
J gene: TRBJ2-1
CDR3 protein: ASGAPGLAIYEQF

V gene: TRBV11-3
J gene: TRBJ2-3
CDR3 protein: ASSFGSLPTDTQY

V gene: TRBV3-1/TRBV3-2
J gene: TRBJ2-7
CDR3 protein: ASSQSGGGLEQY

V gene: TRBV6-5
J gene: TRBJ1-2
CDR3 protein: ASTQGWYGYT

V gene: TRBV28
J gene: TRBJ1-2
CDR3 protein: ASSPGQGYGYT

V gene: TRBV28
J gene: TRBJ2-1
CDR3 protein: ASSPPRGLAVEQF

V gene: TRBV28
J gene: TRBJ2-7
CDR3 protein: ASRNSGQTYEQY

V gene: TRBV4-3
J gene: TRBJ2-1
CDR3 protein: ASSQDQELTSSYNEQF

V gene: TRBV5-4
J gene: TRBJ1-4
CDR3 protein: ASSTQDRGLEKLF

V gene: TRBV5-1
J gene: TRBJ1-2
CDR3 protein: ASSLNRGDGYT

V gene: TRBV4-1
J gene: TRBJ2-3
CDR3 protein: ASSQGVAGGSDTQY

V gene: TRBV28
J gene: TRBJ1-5
CDR3 protein: ASSRPDSAVLNHPQH

V gene: TRBV6-2/TRBV6-3
J gene: TRBJ1-2
CDR3 protein: ASSPGTSGGYT

V gene: TRBV6-1
J gene: TRBJ1-2
CDR3 protein: ASSEAVTGANYGYT

V gene: TRBV4-3
J gene: TRBJ2-1
CDR3 protein: ASSHTIAGSSYNEQF

V gene: TRBV27
J gene: TRBJ1-1
CDR3 protein: ASIKSPGQAGTEAF

V gene: TRBV4-2
J gene: TRBJ2-3
CDR3 protein: ASSQAGGPDTQY